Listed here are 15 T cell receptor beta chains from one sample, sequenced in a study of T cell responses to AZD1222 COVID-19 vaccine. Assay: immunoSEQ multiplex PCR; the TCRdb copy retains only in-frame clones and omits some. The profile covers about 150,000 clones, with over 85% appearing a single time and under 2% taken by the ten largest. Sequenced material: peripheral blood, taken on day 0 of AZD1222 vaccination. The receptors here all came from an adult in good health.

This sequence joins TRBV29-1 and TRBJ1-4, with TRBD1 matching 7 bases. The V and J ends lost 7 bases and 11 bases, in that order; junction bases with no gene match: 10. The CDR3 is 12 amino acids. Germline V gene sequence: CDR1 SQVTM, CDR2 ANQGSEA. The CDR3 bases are TGCAGCGCTGGGACAGACGAGGGGAAACTGTTTTTT. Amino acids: CSAGTDEGKLFF.

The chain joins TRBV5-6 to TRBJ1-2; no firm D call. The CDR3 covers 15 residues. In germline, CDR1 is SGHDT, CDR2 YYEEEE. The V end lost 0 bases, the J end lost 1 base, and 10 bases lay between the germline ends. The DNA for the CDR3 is TGTGCCAGCAGCTTGGCCGCAGGAATTAACTATGGCTACACCTTC. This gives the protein CASSLAAGINYGYTF.

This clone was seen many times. CDR3 DNA: TGTGCCAGCAACCAGGTTAACTATGGCTACACCTTC. Amino acids: CASNQVNYGYTF. The chain employs TRBV7-9 and TRBJ1-2; D not certain. The CDR3 consists of 12 residues. Germline CDR1 is SEHNR and CDR2 is FQNEAQ (reference sequence). The germline V and J ends were trimmed by 7 bases and 1 base, with 7 bases remaining between them.

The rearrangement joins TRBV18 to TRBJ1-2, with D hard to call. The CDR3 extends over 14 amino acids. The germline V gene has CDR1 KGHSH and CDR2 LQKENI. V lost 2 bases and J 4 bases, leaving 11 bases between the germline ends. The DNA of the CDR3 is TGTGCCAGCTCACCAAACGAAGTATCCTATGGCTACACCTTC. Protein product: CASSPNEVSYGYTF.

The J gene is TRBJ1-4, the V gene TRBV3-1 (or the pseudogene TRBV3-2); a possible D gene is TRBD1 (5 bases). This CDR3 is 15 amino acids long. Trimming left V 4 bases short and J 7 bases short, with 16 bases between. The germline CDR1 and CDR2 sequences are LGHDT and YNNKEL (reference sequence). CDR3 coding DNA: TGTGCCAGCAGCCCCCTGGCGGGACGGTTTGAAAAACTGTTTTTT. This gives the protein CASSPLAGRFEKLFF.

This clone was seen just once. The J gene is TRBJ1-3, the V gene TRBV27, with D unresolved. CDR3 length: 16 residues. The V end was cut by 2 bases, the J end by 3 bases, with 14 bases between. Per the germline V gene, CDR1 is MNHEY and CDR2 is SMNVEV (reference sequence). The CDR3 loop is CASSLREGLGGNTIYF. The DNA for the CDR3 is TGTGCCAGCAGTTTAAGGGAGGGATTAGGTGGAAACACCATATATTTT.

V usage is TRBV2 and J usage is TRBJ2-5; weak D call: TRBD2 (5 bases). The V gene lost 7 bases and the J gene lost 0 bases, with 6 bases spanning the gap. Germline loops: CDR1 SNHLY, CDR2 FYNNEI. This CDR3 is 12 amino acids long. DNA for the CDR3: TGTGCCAGCATGAGGGACCAAGAGACCCAGTACTTC. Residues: CASMRDQETQYF.

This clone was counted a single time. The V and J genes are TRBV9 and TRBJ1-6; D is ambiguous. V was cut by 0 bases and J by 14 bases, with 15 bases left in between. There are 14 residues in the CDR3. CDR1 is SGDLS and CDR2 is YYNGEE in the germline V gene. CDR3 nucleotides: TGTGCCAGCAGCGTAGGGGCGAACCCCTCGGCCCTCCACTTT. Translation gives CASSVGANPSALHF.

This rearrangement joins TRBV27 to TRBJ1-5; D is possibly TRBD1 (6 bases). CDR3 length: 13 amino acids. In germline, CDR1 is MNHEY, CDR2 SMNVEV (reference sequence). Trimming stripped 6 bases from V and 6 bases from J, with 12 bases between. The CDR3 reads CASRHRDTQPQHF. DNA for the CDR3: TGTGCCAGCAGGCACCGGGACACTCAGCCCCAGCATTTT.

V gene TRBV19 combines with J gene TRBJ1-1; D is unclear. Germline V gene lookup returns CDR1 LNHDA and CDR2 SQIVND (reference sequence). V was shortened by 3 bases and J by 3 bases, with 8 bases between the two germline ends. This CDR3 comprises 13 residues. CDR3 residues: CASSITGDTEAFF. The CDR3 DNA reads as TGTGCCAGTAGTATCACTGGTGACACTGAAGCTTTCTTT.

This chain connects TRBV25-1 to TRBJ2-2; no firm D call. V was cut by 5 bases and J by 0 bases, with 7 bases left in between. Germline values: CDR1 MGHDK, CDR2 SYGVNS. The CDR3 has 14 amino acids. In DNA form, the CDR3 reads TGTGCCAGCAGTCCCCGATCGAACACCGGGGAGCTGTTTTTT. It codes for CASSPRSNTGELFF. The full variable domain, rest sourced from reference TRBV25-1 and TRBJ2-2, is EADIYQTPRYLVIGTGKKITLECSQTMGHDKMYWYQQDPGMELHLIHYSYGVNSTEKGDLSSESTVSRIRTEHFPLTLESARPSHTSQYLCASSPRSNTGELFFGEGSRLTVL.

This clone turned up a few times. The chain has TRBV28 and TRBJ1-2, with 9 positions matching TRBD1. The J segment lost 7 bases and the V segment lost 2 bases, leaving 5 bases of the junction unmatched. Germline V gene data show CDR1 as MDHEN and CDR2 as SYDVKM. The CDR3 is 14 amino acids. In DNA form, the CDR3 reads TGTGCCAGCAGTTTAAACAGGGGGCGCGGTGGCTACACCTTC. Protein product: CASSLNRGRGGYTF.

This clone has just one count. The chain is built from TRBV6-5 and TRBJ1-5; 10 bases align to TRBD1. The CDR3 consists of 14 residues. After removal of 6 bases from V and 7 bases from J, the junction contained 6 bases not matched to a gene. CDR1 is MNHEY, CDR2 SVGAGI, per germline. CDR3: CASSQGQGHQPQHF. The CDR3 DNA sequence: TGTGCCAGCAGCCAGGGACAGGGGCACCAGCCCCAGCATTTT.

The CDR3 loop is CASSLIRGQSYNSPLHF. The CDR3 DNA is TGTGCCAGCAGCTTAATCAGGGGGCAATCCTATAATTCACCCCTCCACTTT. This chain joins TRBV7-2 and TRBJ1-6; 8 nucleotides line up with TRBD1. Germline trimming cut 2 bases from V and 1 base from J; bases unmatched to any gene: 4. CDR3 size: 17 residues. CDR1 SGHTA and CDR2 FQGNSA come from the germline V gene.

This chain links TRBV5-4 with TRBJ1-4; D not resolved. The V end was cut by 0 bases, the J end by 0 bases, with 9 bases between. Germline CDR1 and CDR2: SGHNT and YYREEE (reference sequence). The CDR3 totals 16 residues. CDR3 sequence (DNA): TGTGCCAGCAGCTTGGACCGGAGAGCAACTAATGAAAAACTGTTTTTT. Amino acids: CASSLDRRATNEKLFF. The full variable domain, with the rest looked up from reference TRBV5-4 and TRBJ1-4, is ETGVTQSPTHLIKTRGQQVTLRCSSQSGHNTVSWYQQALGQGPQFIFQYYREEENGRGNFPPRFSGLQFPNYSSELNVNALELDDSALYLCASSLDRRATNEKLFFGSGTQLSVL.